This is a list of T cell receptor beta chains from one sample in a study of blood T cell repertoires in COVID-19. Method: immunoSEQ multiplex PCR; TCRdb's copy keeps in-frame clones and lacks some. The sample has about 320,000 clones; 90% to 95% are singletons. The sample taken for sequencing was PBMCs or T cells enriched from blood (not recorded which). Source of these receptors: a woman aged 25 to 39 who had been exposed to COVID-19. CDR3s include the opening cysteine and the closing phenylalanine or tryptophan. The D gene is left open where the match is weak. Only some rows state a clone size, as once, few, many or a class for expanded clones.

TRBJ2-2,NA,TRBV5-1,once,TGCGCCAGCAGCTCTGGGACTTACACCGGGGAGCTGTTTTTT,CASSSGTYTGELFF
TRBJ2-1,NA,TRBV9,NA,TGTGCCAGCAGCGGGACTACCCCCACGGCTGGGGAGCAGTTCTTC,CASSGTTPTAGEQFF
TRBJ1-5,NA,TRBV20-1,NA,TGCAGTGCTAGTCCGGACAGAATTAGCAATCAGCCCCAGCATTTT,CSASPDRISNQPQHF
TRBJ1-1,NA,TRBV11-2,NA,TGTGCCAGCAGCCAATCGGGAGGAGTCGTTGAAGCTTTCTTT,CASSQSGGVVEAFF
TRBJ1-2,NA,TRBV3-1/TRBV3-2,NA,TGTGCCAGCAGCCAAGATTGGTCCGGGGCGACAGGAAATGGCTACACCTTC,CASSQDWSGATGNGYTF
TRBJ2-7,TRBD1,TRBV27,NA,TGTGCCAGCAGAATAGACAGGGGCTACGAGCAGTACTTC,CASRIDRGYEQYF
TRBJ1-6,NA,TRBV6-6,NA,TGTGCCAGCAGGGAAGAGGGCACCCGCTCACCCCTCCACTTT,CASREEGTRSPLHF
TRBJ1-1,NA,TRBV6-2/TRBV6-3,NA,TGTGCCAGCAGTACAGTGAACACTGAAGCTTTCTTT,CASSTVNTEAFF
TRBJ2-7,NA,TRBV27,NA,TGTGCCAGCAGCCCAACTACGATCTCCTACGAGCAGTACTTC,CASSPTTISYEQYF
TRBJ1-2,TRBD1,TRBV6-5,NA,TGTGCCAGCAGCTTCCCGGGACAGGGGACCTATGGCTACACCTTC,CASSFPGQGTYGYTF
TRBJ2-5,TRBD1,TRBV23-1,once,TGCGCCAGCAGTCAGCCGCAATCCCCGGGACAGGGGGCCCCGGCGCGAGAGACCCAGTACTTC,CASSQPQSPGQGAPARETQYF
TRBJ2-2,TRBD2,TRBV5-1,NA,TGCGCCAGCAGCTTACTAGCGGGGGTTACCACCGGGGAGCTGTTTTTT,CASSLLAGVTTGELFF
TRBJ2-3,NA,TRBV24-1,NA,TGTGCCACCAGTGTTTTGGGGGCAAGAAAGGATACGCAGTATTTT,CATSVLGARKDTQYF
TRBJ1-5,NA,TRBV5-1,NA,TGCGCCAGCAGCTTGGACAGTAGCAATCAGCCCCAGCATTTT,CASSLDSSNQPQHF
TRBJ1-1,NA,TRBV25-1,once,TGTGCCAGCAGTGAATCAGGGTGGAGCACTGAAGCTTTCTTT,CASSESGWSTEAFF
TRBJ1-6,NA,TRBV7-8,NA,TGTGCCAGCAGCCCCTATGGAGGGTATAATTCACCCCTCCACTTT,CASSPYGGYNSPLHF
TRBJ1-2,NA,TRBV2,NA,TGTGCCAGCCCCCAGCAGGGTATTAAGGGCTACACCTTC,CASPQQGIKGYTF
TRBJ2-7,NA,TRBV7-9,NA,TGTGCCAGCAGCGGCGACGGGGGCTACGAGCAGTACTTC,CASSGDGGYEQYF
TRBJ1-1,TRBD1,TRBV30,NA,TGTGCCTGGAATTATGGAGGGGGCGTTGGGGCAACTGAAGCTTTCTTT,CAWNYGGGVGATEAFF
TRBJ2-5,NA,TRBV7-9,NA,TGTGCCAGCAGCTTCCTCTCTAGAGGAGAGACCCAGTACTTC,CASSFLSRGETQYF
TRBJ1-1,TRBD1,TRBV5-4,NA,TGTGCCAGCAGCGTACAGGGGGTGAGGAACACTGAAGCTTTCTTT,CASSVQGVRNTEAFF
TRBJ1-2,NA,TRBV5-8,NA,TGTGCCAGCAGCTTGGGGAGCAATGGCTACACCTTC,CASSLGSNGYTF
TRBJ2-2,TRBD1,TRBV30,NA,TGTGCCTGGAGATGGACAGGGGGCACCGGGGAGCTGTTTTTT,CAWRWTGGTGELFF
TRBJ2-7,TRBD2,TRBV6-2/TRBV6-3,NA,TGTGCCAGCAGCCTACTAGCGGGGGGGCTCTACGAGCAGTACTTC,CASSLLAGGLYEQYF
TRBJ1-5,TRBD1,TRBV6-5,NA,TGTGCCAGCATAGGGACAGGGGTATATCAGCCCCAGCATTTT,CASIGTGVYQPQHF
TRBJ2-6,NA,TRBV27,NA,TGTGCCAGCAGTTCACGGGGGGCAGCTGGGGCCAACGTCCTGACTTTC,CASSSRGAAGANVLTF
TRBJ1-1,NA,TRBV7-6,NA,TGTGCCAGCAGAGAGGGCACTGAAGCTTTCTTT,CASREGTEAFF
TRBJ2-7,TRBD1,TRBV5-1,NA,TGCGCCAGCAGCTTGGAGCCCCCGGACAGGGCATACGAGCAGTACTTC,CASSLEPPDRAYEQYF
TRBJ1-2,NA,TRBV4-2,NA,TGTGCCAGCAGCCAATTTAGTCCCGACTTCGTTGGCTACACCTTC,CASSQFSPDFVGYTF
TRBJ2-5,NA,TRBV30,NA,TGTGCCTGGAGGCCCGGCGGGGCCACCCAGTACTTC,CAWRPGGATQYF
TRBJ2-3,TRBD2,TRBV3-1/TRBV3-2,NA,TGTGCCAGCAGCGCACTAGCGGGGGGGGGAGATACGCAGTATTTT,CASSALAGGGDTQYF
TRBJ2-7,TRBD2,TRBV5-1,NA,TGCGCCAGCAGCGTTTCGGGACTAGTGGTATACGAGCAGTACTTC,CASSVSGLVVYEQYF
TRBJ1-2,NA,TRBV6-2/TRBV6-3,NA,TGTGCCAGCAGTGACCCTGGTAGCGGCTTTGGCTACACCTTC,CASSDPGSGFGYTF
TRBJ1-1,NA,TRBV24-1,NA,TGTGCCACCAGTCATCATAGGACCTGGGAGGACACTGAAGCTTTCTTT,CATSHHRTWEDTEAFF
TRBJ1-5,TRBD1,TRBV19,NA,TGTGCCAGTAGTATCAGGACAGGGACAACCAATCAGCCCCAGCATTTT,CASSIRTGTTNQPQHF
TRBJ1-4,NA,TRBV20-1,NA,TGCAGTGCTTTTTATAATGAAAAACTGTTTTTT,CSAFYNEKLFF
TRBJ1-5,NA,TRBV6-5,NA,TGTGCCAGCAGTCCGATAGGTGGGGGGGAGCAGCCCCAGCATTTT,CASSPIGGGEQPQHF
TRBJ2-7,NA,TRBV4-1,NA,TGCGCCAGCAGCCAGGGGGACACCTTAAGCTCCTACGAGCAGTACTTC,CASSQGDTLSSYEQYF
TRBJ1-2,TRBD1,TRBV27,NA,TGTGCCAGCAGTTTATTCCCGGGACAGGGAAGGCATGGCTACACCTTC,CASSLFPGQGRHGYTF
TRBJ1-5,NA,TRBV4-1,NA,TGCGCCAGCAGCCAAGCGGTTTTCCTGGGGCAGATCAATCAGCCCCAGCATTTT,CASSQAVFLGQINQPQHF
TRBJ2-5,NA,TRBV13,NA,TGTGCCAGCAGCCACCCCCGGCGGATGCGGACCCAGTACTTC,CASSHPRRMRTQYF
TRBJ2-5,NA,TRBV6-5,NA,TGTGCCAGCAGCCTGACACTGTACCAAGAGACCCAGTACTTC,CASSLTLYQETQYF
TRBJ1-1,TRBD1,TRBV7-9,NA,TGTGCCAGCAGTACCTCTAGGGGGCCAATTTCGTCTTTCTTT,CASSTSRGPISSFF
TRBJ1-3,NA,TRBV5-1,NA,TGCGCCAGCAGCTTGACCGCGAGCTCTGGAAACACCATATATTTT,CASSLTASSGNTIYF
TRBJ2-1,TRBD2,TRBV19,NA,TGTGCCAGTACCGCAACTAGCGGGGGTTACAATGAGCAGTTCTTC,CASTATSGGYNEQFF
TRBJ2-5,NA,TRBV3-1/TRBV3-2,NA,TGTGCCAGCAGCCATACGGGACTCGGAGAGACCCAGTACTTC,CASSHTGLGETQYF
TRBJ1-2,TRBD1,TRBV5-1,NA,TGCGCCAGCAGCTTGGCCGGGACAGGGGGCTTGAACTATGGCTACACCTTC,CASSLAGTGGLNYGYTF
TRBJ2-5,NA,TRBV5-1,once,TGCGCCAGCAGCTTGGCCTTGGGCGAAGAGACCCAGTACTTC,CASSLALGEETQYF
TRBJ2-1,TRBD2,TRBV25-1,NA,TGTGCCAGCAGACTAGCGGGGGGGAATGAGCAGTTCTTC,CASRLAGGNEQFF
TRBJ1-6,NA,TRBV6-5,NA,TGTGCCAGCAGTTACTCACTCCGGGATTCACCCCTCCACTTT,CASSYSLRDSPLHF
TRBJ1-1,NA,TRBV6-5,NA,TGTGCCAGCAGTCGCAGATATGAGAACACTGAAGCTTTCTTT,CASSRRYENTEAFF
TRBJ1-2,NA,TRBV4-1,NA,TGCGCCAGCAGCCAAGTCGTCAGGGCAGACTATGGCTACACCTTC,CASSQVVRADYGYTF
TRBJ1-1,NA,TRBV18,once,TGTGCCAGCTCACCACCTTCCAGGGTTGGTGAAGCTTTCTTT,CASSPPSRVGEAFF
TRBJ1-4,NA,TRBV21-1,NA,TGTGCCAGCAACCGAGAGGGACAGGGTCAGGGAACTAATGAAAAACTGTTTTTT,CASNREGQGQGTNEKLFF
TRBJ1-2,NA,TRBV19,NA,TGTGCCAGTAGTCCCGGCAGGGTCTATGGCTACACCTTC,CASSPGRVYGYTF
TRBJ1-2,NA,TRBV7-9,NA,TGTGCCAGCAGCATCGACAGCTATGGCTACACCTTC,CASSIDSYGYTF